The T cell receptor beta chain described here comes from a study of brain T cells in children with intractable seizures. Study-level points and caveats: Clones missing pre-surgery may reflect undersampling of that blood sample.

This clone has just one count. Its antigen is not known. Only cases whose brain tissue showed the highest T cell transcript signatures were sequenced. The V segment lost 5 bases and the J segment 3 bases; nucleotides outside the gene matches: 7. The CDR3 consists of 17 residues. From germline, CDR1 is MNHNY and CDR2 SVGAGI (reference sequence). This table comes from immunoSEQ multiplex PCR, and its TCRdb copy is limited to in-frame clones, with some not included. This table has roughly 80,000 clones, 93% appearing once. Here the sequenced sample was peripheral blood, taken at surgery. This receptor was obtained from a boy under two years old with tuberous sclerosis and intractable seizures. The chain is built from TRBV6-6 and TRBJ2-2; 12 bases align to TRBD2. DNA of the CDR3: TGTGCCAGCAGTCCGACTAGCGGGGGTGGCGACACCGGGGAGCTGTTTTTT. Translated, it gives CASSPTSGGGDTGELFF.